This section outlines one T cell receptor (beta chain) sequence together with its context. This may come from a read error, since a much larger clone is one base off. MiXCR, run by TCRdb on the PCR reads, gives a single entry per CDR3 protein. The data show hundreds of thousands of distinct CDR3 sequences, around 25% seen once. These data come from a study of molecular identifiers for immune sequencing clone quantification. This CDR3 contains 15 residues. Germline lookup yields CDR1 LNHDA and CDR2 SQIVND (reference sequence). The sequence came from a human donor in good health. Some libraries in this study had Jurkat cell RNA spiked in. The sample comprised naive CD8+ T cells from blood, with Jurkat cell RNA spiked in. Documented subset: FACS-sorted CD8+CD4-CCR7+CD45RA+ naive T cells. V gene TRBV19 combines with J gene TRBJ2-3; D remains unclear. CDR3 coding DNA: TGTACCAGTAGTACCCTTGGGGTCCACACAGATACGCAGTATTTT. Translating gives CTSSTLGVHTDTQYF.